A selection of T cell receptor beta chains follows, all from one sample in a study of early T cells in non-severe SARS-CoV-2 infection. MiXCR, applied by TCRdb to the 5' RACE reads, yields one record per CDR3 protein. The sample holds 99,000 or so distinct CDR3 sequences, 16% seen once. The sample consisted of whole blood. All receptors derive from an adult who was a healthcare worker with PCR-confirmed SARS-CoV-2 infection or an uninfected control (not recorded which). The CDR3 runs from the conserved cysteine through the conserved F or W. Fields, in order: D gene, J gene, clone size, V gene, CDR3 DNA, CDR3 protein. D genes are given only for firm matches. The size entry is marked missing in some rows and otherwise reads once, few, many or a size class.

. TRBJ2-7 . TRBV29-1 TGCAGCGTTGTGGAGGGCTGGCGGCAGTACTTC CSVVEGWRQYF
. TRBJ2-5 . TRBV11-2 TGTGCCAGCAGCTTAGCGGGGGCGATTGAGACCCAGTACTTC CASSLAGAIETQYF
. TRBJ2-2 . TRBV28 TGTGCCAGCAGTTTTAGGGTGGCCGGGGAGCTGTTTTTT CASSFRVAGELFF
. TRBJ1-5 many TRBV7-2 TGTGCCAGCAGCCATTATGACGGGACAATGAGCAATCAGCCCCAGCATTTT CASSHYDGTMSNQPQHF
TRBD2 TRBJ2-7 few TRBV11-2 TGTGCCAGCAGCATCAGCGGGGCCCCCTACGAGCAGTACTTC CASSISGAPYEQYF
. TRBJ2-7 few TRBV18 TGTGCCAGCTCACCACGGAAAACAGGGTCCTACGAGCAGTACTTC CASSPRKTGSYEQYF
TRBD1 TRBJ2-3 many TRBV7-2 TGTGCCAGCAGGCCAGGGACAGGCCGAGCCGATACGCAGTATTTT CASRPGTGRADTQYF
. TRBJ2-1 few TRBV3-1 TGTGCCAGCAGCCAAGATTTCCGGTTCACCTACAATGAGCAGTTCTTC CASSQDFRFTYNEQFF
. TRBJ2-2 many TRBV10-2 TGCGCCAGCAGTGAGTCGACGGGTTCGCTCGGGGAGCTGTTTTTT CASSESTGSLGELFF
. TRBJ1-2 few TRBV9 TGTGCCAGCAGCAAGCCCTTTGATGGCTACACCTTC CASSKPFDGYTF
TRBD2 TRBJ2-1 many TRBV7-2 TGTGCCAGCAGCCAGATCTGGACTAGCGTACCCAATGAGCAGTTCTTC CASSQIWTSVPNEQFF
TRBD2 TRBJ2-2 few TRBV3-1 TGTGCCAGCAGCGACAGGACTAGCTCCGGGGAGCTGTTTTTT CASSDRTSSGELFF
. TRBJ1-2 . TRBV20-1 TGCAGTGCTAGAGTGGGATTGGGGGCAAGTATTAGGTATGGCTACACCTTC CSARVGLGASIRYGYTF
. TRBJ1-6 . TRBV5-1 TGCGCCAGCGGGGAGGGAGATAATTCACCCCTCCACTTT CASGEGDNSPLHF
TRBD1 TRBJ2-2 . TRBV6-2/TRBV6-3 TGTGCCAGCTACCTCGACAGGGCCACCGGGGAGCTGTTTTTT CASYLDRATGELFF
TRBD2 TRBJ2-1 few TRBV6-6 TGTGCCAGCAGTTACTCGGGGACTAGCGGCTTGGGTGAGCAGTTCTTC CASSYSGTSGLGEQFF
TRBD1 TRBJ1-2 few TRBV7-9 TGTGCCAGCAGTCCCAGATCTGGACAGGGGGCTGAGGGCTACACCTTC CASSPRSGQGAEGYTF
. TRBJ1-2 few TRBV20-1 TGCAGTGCTAGAGATCTGTTCCCGGGTGCTTCCTATGGCTACACCTTC CSARDLFPGASYGYTF
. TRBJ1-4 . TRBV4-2 TGTGCCAGCAGCCCCACAGGGTTCGCTAATGAAAAACTGTTTTTT CASSPTGFANEKLFF
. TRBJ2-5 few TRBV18 TGTGCCAGCACACTCGAACTCGGGCAGGGAGAGACCCAGTACTTC CASTLELGQGETQYF
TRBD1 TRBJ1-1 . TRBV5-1 TGCGCCAGCAGCCCAATGGACAGGAGGGGGACTGAAGCTTTCTTT CASSPMDRRGTEAFF
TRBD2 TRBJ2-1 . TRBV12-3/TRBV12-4 TGTGCCAGCAGTTTAAGGGGGGCGTCGGCTAGCGGGAGTAGAATGTCCTACAATGAGCAGTTCTTC CASSLRGASASGSRMSYNEQFF
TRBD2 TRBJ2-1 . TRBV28 TGTGCCAGCAGTACGCCTAGCGGGAGAGTCTACAATGAGCAGTTCTTC CASSTPSGRVYNEQFF
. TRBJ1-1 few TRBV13 TGTGCCAGCAGCTTTCAACAGGGAGGAGTGAACACTGAAGCTTTCTTT CASSFQQGGVNTEAFF
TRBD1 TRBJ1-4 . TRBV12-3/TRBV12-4 TGTGCCAGCAGATCCTTGGGACAGGCTAATGAAAAACTGTTTTTT CASRSLGQANEKLFF
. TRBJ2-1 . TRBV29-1 TGCAGCGTCGAGCCCGGGACTTATTCTAGTTACAATGAGCAGTTCTTC CSVEPGTYSSYNEQFF
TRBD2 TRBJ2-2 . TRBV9 TGTGCCAGCAGCGCTCTAGCGGAATCGGCCGGGGAGCTGTTTTTT CASSALAESAGELFF
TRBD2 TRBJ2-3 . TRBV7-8 TGTGCCAGCAGCTTTTCGCTAGCGGAGAACACAGATACGCAGTATTTT CASSFSLAENTDTQYF
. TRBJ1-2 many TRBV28 TGTGCCAGCAGTTTCGTGGAGGGTCGTGGCTACACCTTC CASSFVEGRGYTF
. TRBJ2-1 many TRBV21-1 TGTGCCAGCAGCAAAGTTCATCGGGGGCGGGAAATCGATGAGCAGTTCTTC CASSKVHRGREIDEQFF
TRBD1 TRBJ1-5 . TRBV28 TGTGCCAGCAGAGGGACAGGGGACAATCAGCCCCAGCATTTT CASRGTGDNQPQHF
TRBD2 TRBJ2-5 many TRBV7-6 TGTGCCAGCAGTCAAGTAGCGGGGAGAGAGACCCAGTACTTC CASSQVAGRETQYF
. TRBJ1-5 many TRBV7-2 TGTGCCAGCAGCCCCCGCGGGGGCCAGAGCAATCAGCCCCAGCATTTT CASSPRGGQSNQPQHF
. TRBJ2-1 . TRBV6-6 TGTGCCAGCAGCCACCCCGTACAGGATGACAATGAGCAGTTCTTC CASSHPVQDDNEQFF
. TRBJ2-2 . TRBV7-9 TGTGCCAGCAGCCAGTCGAGGGGATTCAACACCGGGGAGCTGTTTTTT CASSQSRGFNTGELFF
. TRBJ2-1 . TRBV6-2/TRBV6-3 TGTGCCAGCAGCACTCCGGGCCACAGCAATGAGCAGTTCTTC CASSTPGHSNEQFF
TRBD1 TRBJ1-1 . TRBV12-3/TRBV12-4 TGTGCCAGCAGTTTAGCGAGGGACAGGGGAGCTTTCTTT CASSLARDRGAFF
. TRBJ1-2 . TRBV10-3 TGTGCCATCAGCGGTAACAGGGACCATGGCTACACCTTC CAISGNRDHGYTF
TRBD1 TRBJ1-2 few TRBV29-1 TGCAGCGTGGCCGGGACAGGGGGTTATGGCTACACCTTC CSVAGTGGYGYTF
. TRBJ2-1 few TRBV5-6 TGTGCCAGCAGCTTCCGGGGGCGGGGAGGGAGCAATGAGCAGTTCTTC CASSFRGRGGSNEQFF
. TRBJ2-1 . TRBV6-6 TGTGCCAGCAGTCCCCCCCCTGGTAGGGCCGGCAATGAGCAGTTCTTC CASSPPPGRAGNEQFF
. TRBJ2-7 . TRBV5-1 TGCGCCAGCAGCTCCGGGACTCCCGGGTTCGGCGAGCAGTACTTC CASSSGTPGFGEQYF
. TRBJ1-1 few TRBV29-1 TGCAGAGACGGGGAGGCTGAAGCTTTCTTT CRDGEAEAFF
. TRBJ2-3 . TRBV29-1 TGCAGCGTTGAACCAGACCCCACAGATACGCAGTATTTT CSVEPDPTDTQYF
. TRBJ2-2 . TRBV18 TGTGCCAGCTCACCACTAGCAGGGCCGAACACCGGGGAGCTGTTTTTT CASSPLAGPNTGELFF
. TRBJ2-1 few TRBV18 TGTGCCAGCTCACCACGTATTCAGGGCGATGAGCAGTTCTTC CASSPRIQGDEQFF
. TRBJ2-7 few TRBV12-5 TGTGCTAGTGGTTTGGTAGTAAACGAGCAGTACTTC CASGLVVNEQYF
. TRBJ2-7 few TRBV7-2 TGTGCCAGCAGCTTAGATCCGAGCTCCTACGAGCAGTACTTC CASSLDPSSYEQYF
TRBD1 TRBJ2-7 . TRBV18 TGTGCCAGCTCTCCCGGACAGGTCCACGAGCAGTACTTC CASSPGQVHEQYF
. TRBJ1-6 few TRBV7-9 TGTGCCAGTGGCGAAAGCGGACCCCTCCACTTT CASGESGPLHF
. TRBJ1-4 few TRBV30 TGTGCCTGGAGTGTAATGGGGAGTGAAAAACTGTTTTTT CAWSVMGSEKLFF
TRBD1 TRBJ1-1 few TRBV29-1 TGCAGCGTCACCGGGACAGGGGGAAGTGAAGCTTTCTTT CSVTGTGGSEAFF
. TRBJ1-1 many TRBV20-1 TGCAGTGCCGCGCCGTGGAACACTGAAGCTTTCTTT CSAAPWNTEAFF
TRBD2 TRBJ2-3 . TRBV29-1 TGCAGCGTTGGCGGGGGGGCCGGAGATACGCAGTATTTT CSVGGGAGDTQYF
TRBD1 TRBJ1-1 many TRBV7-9 TGTGCCAGCAGCTACTACAGGGGAGTAGGAGCTTTCTTT CASSYYRGVGAFF
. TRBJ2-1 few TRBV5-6 TGTGCCAGCAGCTTGGCCGTAGGGTCGGGGGAGGTTAATGAGCAGTTCTTC CASSLAVGSGEVNEQFF
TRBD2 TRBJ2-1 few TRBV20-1 TGCAGTGCTAGAGATCGTATAGCGGGGGGGCATAATGAGCAGTTCTTC CSARDRIAGGHNEQFF
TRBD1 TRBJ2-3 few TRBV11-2 TGTGCCAGCAGCCGAGGACAGGGGCGTACAGATACGCAGTATTTT CASSRGQGRTDTQYF
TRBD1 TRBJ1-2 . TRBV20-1 TGCAGTGCTAGACCTACCGGGACAGGGAACTATGGCTACACCTTC CSARPTGTGNYGYTF
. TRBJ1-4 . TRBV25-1 TGTGCCAGCAGTGACGTGGGACCAACTAATGAAAAACTGTTTTTT CASSDVGPTNEKLFF